This T cell receptor (beta chain) stems from a study of T cells in Graves' hyperthyroidism and ophthalmopathy (dated by TCRdb to between 2018 and 2021). With regard to the full study: Peripheral blood samples were taken at initial diagnosis, before any treatment was given. For training and testing, the 100 or so patients in the discovery cohort were randomly divided in a 7:3 ratio. Thyroid tissue and blood T-cell repertoires from six or seven Graves' hyperthyroidism patients were also compared in the study. An independent validation cohort of fewer than 20 hyperthyroidism patients and 17 patients who later progressed to ophthalmopathy tested prospective prediction of ophthalmopathy. Once sampling was done, hyperthyroidism patients were given methimazole at a starting dose of 30 mg daily, whereas ophthalmopathy patients were given high-dose intravenous methylprednisolone. TCR Vbeta CDR3 sequencing of 120 to 150 peripheral blood samples (over 40 ophthalmopathy, about 74 hyperthyroidism and about 17 progressor patients) is reported in the paper. TCR V-J signatures able to tell the groups apart were searched for in a discovery cohort of 100 or so patients, of whom more than 40 had Graves' ophthalmopathy and about 60 had stable Graves' hyperthyroidism. What the research found in general, with its limitations: A model built on a 13 V-J signature distinguished ophthalmopathy from stable hyperthyroidism, reaching 85% to 90% sensitivity and approximately 81% specificity in cross-validation and 80%/75% in testing. In validation, the model predicted progression to ophthalmopathy with 55% to 71% sensitivity and 72% to 85% specificity, a median of approximately 6.5 months before onset. Blood samples also contained most of the expanded thyroid clonotypes (frequency above 0.001), which suggests that blood repertoires may reflect thyroid immune responses. Sample size was not statistically predetermined, and investigators were not blinded to group allocation.

This clonotype was picked up a small number of times. Its antigen remains unidentified. Base qualities are not recorded, but no much larger clone differs from it by a single base. Hyperthyroidism patients were newly diagnosed, had a disease duration of under 2 months, and were aged 18 to 65 years. Patients with uncontrolled infections, other autoimmune diseases, pregnancy or lactation were excluded. Diagnoses were established on the basis of clinical symptoms, serum thyroxine and TRAb, thyroid ultrasound, and orbital computed tomography. Blood from progressor patients was collected at the time of first diagnosis with hyperthyroidism, before any ophthalmopathy symptoms had appeared. PBMCs were isolated from about 9.2 ml of fresh peripheral blood by Ficoll-Paque density gradient centrifugation. Progressor patients were initially diagnosed with Graves' hyperthyroidism and developed ophthalmopathy during follow-up. Trizol reagent was used to extract total RNA, and RNA quality was then checked on an Agilent 2100 Bioanalyzer.

The TCR beta CDR3 regions were amplified from the RNA transcripts. The first round of RT-PCR for the TCR CDR3 was performed with the HTBI primer set and the Qiagen OneStep RT-PCR kit. The libraries were constructed in a second round of multiplex PCR and then size-selected and purified. Libraries were sequenced paired-end with 100 bp reads on an Illumina HiSeq2000. Per the authors' processing: SOAPnuke was used to process the raw data, with reads discarded if the reads contained adapters or uncalled bases, had a mean Phred below 15, or lacked an exact constant-primer or identifier match. COPE v1.2.5 was used to merge the high-quality paired reads, and each unique nucleotide sequence was defined as a clonotype. MiTCR v1.1 was used to align clonotypes to the IMGT TRBV, TRBD and TRBJ reference segments. The analysis included only V-J combinations with a frequency above 0.0001, which together covered 99% to 99.2% of the repertoires. The TCS score was defined as F50 (clonal expansion) divided by E x V (chaos), with BLOSUM62-based TCRdist calculated between CDR3 peptides within each V-J. Welch's t-statistics and random forest reduced some 510 V-J features to some 14, which were used in a naive Bayes classifier (R e1071). TCRdb trimmed the raw reads at Q25, called clones with MiXCR and kept productive beta chains. Entries are consolidated by CDR3 protein sequence, retaining the most common genes and DNA. In this record, the V and J calls reflect TCRdb's handling and not the investigators' own analysis. Within this sample are fewer than 650,000 distinct CDR3 sequences, with approximately 14% of them counted one time only. Together, the top ten hold less than 6% of the sample.

Looking up the germline V gene yields CDR1 SGDLS and CDR2 YYNGEE. The CDR3, from cysteine to phenylalanine, totals 17 residues. Just CDR3 DNA is preserved here, 51 bases in frame from base 1. V gives up 0 bases and J gives up 4 bases, and the segment between their germline ends measures 19 bases. The rearranged segments are TRBV9 and TRBJ1-2; a confident D gene designation cannot be given. This clonotype originated in a woman between 25 and 40 years old with Graves' hyperthyroidism that later progressed to Graves' ophthalmopathy. The material sequenced was blood. The nucleotide sequence reads as follows: TGTGCCAGCAGCGTAGAGCAGGCAGGCCCCCAGGCCTATGGCTACACCTTC. It codes for CASSVEQAGPQAYGYTF. The CDR3, completed at both ends by the reference TRBV9 and TRBJ1-2 genes, gives the full variable domain DSGVTQTPKHLITATGQRVTLRCSPRSGDLSVYWYQQSLDQGLQFLIQYYNGEERAKGNILERFSAQQFPDLHSELNLSSLELGDSALYFCASSVEQAGPQAYGYTFGSGTRLTVV.